Listed here are 25 T cell receptor beta chains from one sample, sequenced in a study of T-cell memory formation after mild COVID-19 (dated by TCRdb to the early 2020s). Libraries were prepared through 5' RACE. TCRdb shows the sequencer as Illumina NovaSeq 6000. TCRdb cleaned the public reads at Q25 with fastp, built clones with MiXCR and kept in-frame beta chains. Rows matching on CDR3 protein sequence are summarized as one entry with the most common DNA and genes. The sample profile shows just under 150,000 distinct CDR3 sequences; around 21% of them were found once. The ten largest clones take up around 2.5% of the sample. Input material: PBMCs or a T cell subset sorted from them (not recorded which). Receptors were obtained from an adult woman who had mild COVID-19 (a few samples of this study predate the infection). The sample titles of this study are shuffled in the database, so cell type and time point are left out; the donor was told from shared clones.

The rearrangement joins TRBV4-1 to TRBJ2-1; D is undetermined. Trimming cost V 5 bases and J 8 bases, with 13 bases left between them. In germline, CDR1 is MGHRA, CDR2 YSYEKL. This CDR3 is 13 amino acids long. The CDR3 nucleotides are TGCGCCAGCAGCGTGTCCTACCGGTATGAGCAGTTCTTC. Translated, it gives CASSVSYRYEQFF.

The chain links TRBV7-9 to TRBJ2-2; tentative D call: TRBD1 (5 bases). Germline V CDR1 and CDR2: SEHNR, FQNEAQ (reference sequence). The CDR3 consists of 14 residues. The V end was cut by 5 bases, the J end by 6 bases, with 13 bases between. The chain's CDR3 is CASSHYSGSGELFF. CDR3 bases: TGTGCCAGCAGCCATTATTCAGGGTCCGGGGAGCTGTTTTTT. The whole variable domain, remainder taken from reference TRBV7-9 and TRBJ2-2, is DTGVSQNPRHKITKRGQNVTFRCDPISEHNRLYWYRQTLGQGPEFLTYFQNEAQLEKSRLLSDRFSAERPKGSFSTLEIQRTEQGDSAMYLCASSHYSGSGELFFGEGSRLTVL.

This clonotype was seen only a few times. At one of its ends the junction is not consistent with the germline gene, which may arise from a read error. The rearrangement joins TRBV6-2 or TRBV6-3 to TRBJ2-7; TRBD1 agrees at 8 bases. This CDR3 has 15 amino acids. Looked up from germline, CDR1 is MNHEY and CDR2 is SVGEGT. The CDR3 DNA sequence: TGTGCCAGCCGTTACAGGGGGTTTGGATCCTACGAGCAGTACTTC. Amino acid sequence: CASRYRGFGSYEQYF.

The gene calls are TRBV30 and TRBJ1-1; D possibly corresponds to TRBD1 (5 bases). Germline V gene sequence: CDR1 GTSNPN, CDR2 SVGIG (reference sequence). CDR3 length equals 14 residues. Trimming shortened V by 2 bases and J by 5 bases, and 15 bases separated the two germline ends. The CDR3 reads CAWSRRRGGTEAFF. In DNA form, the CDR3 reads TGTGCCTGGAGTCGTAGGAGGGGCGGGACTGAAGCTTTCTTT.

The CDR3, as DNA: TGCGCCAGCAGCTTGCTACAGGGGAATGGCGGGGAGCTGTTTTTT. Protein: CASSLLQGNGGELFF. The chain combines TRBV5-1 with TRBJ2-2, with 7 bases fitting TRBD1. This CDR3 is built from 15 residues. V lost 1 base to trimming and J lost 7 bases; unmatched junction nucleotides: 7. Germline assignment: CDR1 SGHRS and CDR2 YFSETQ.

The rearrangement uses TRBV18 and TRBJ1-6; no clear D. CDR1 and CDR2 from the germline V gene are KGHSH and LQKENI. This CDR3 is built from 16 residues. V lost 4 bases and J 1 base, leaving 11 bases between the germline ends. The CDR3, as DNA: TGTGCCAGCTCACGAGAGGGAGGATCCTATAATTCACCCCTCCACTTT. Translated, it gives CASSREGGSYNSPLHF.

V is TRBV6-2 or TRBV6-3 and J is TRBJ2-2, with 9 positions matching TRBD2. This CDR3 spans 17 amino acids. Germline V gene data show CDR1 as MNHEY and CDR2 as SVGEGT. With V trimmed by 0 bases and J by 2 bases, 4 bases remained unmatched. The CDR3 sequence: CASSYSRTSVNTGELFF. CDR3 bases: TGTGCCAGCAGTTACTCACGGACTAGCGTAAACACCGGGGAGCTGTTTTTT.

This CDR3 is CASSLMGSGGLQETQYF. The CDR3 DNA reads TGTGCCAGCAGCTTGATGGGCAGCGGGGGCCTCCAAGAGACCCAGTACTTC. The V and J genes are TRBV7-3 and TRBJ2-5; 8 bases fit TRBD2. The CDR3 spans 17 residues. Germline V lookup: CDR1 SGHTA, CDR2 FQGTGA. Trimming took 3 bases from V and 1 from J; bases not matched to a gene: 10.

The rearrangement links TRBV19 to TRBJ1-2; D is undetermined. The CDR3 is made up of 14 amino acids. V was pared by 5 bases and J by 0 bases, with 10 bases between. The germline V gene has CDR1 LNHDA and CDR2 SQIVND (reference sequence). This CDR3 reads CASSPPNANYGYTF. The DNA for the CDR3 is TGTGCCAGTAGTCCGCCGAACGCTAACTATGGCTACACCTTC. Drawing the rest from reference TRBV19 and TRBJ1-2, the complete variable domain is DGGITQSPKYLFRKEGQNVTLSCEQNLNHDAMYWYRQDPGQGLRLIYYSQIVNDFQKGDIAEGYSVSREKKESFPLTVTSAQKNPTAFYLCASSPPNANYGYTFGSGTRLTVV.

V usage is TRBV12-3 or TRBV12-4 and J usage is TRBJ1-1, with 9 bases identical to TRBD1. The V gene end was trimmed by 1 base and the J gene end by 6 bases; junction bases not matched to a gene: 9. This CDR3 is built from 16 residues. Here the CDR3 DNA reads TGTGCCAGCAGTTTAGTGCCAGGACAGGGGATCGCTGAAGCTTTCTTT. It encodes CASSLVPGQGIAEAFF.

This clonotype appeared a few times. The rearrangement joins TRBV9 to TRBJ2-3, with a possible D match to TRBD1 (6 bases). V dropped 0 bases and J dropped 4 bases, with 12 bases sitting between them. The length of the CDR3 is 15 residues. Germline CDR1 SGDLS, CDR2 YYNGEE. The CDR3 nucleotides read TGTGCCAGCAGCGTAGAGGTAGGGGGACCAGATACGCAGTATTTT. Residues: CASSVEVGGPDTQYF.

The chain joins TRBV12-3 or TRBV12-4 to TRBJ2-3; no firm D call. Trimming removed 3 bases from V and 0 bases from J, with 10 bases in between. This CDR3 comprises 15 residues. CDR3 nucleotide sequence: TGTGCCAGCAGTTTGGTCGGACCTAGCACAGATACGCAGTATTTT. Protein product: CASSLVGPSTDTQYF.

This clonotype was observed many times. The rearrangement joins TRBV12-3 or TRBV12-4 to TRBJ2-3; maybe TRBD1 (6 bases). This CDR3 region has 15 residues. V was pared by 5 bases and J by 2 bases, with 14 bases between. The CDR3 nucleotides are TGTGCCAGCAGTCCCCGACAGGCTAACACAGATACGCAGTATTTT. It codes for CASSPRQANTDTQYF.

The J gene is TRBJ2-3, the V gene TRBV29-1; D may be TRBD1 or TRBD2 (5 bases each). The germline V gene has CDR1 SQVTM and CDR2 ANQGSEA. The CDR3 contains 12 residues. V was pared by 7 bases and J by 1 base, with 9 bases between. CDR3 loop: CSGGSGTDTQYF. The DNA for the CDR3 is TGCAGCGGGGGGAGTGGCACAGATACGCAGTATTTT.

There are a few counts of this clonotype. The chain recombines TRBV29-1 with TRBJ1-1; unclear D gene. Germline CDR1 and CDR2: SQVTM and ANQGSEA. V lost 0 bases and J 4 bases, leaving 12 bases between the germline ends. The CDR3 runs to 14 residues. The CDR3 reads CSVEEGGMGTEAFF. DNA of the CDR3: TGCAGCGTTGAAGAGGGAGGGATGGGCACTGAAGCTTTCTTT.

This clonotype has a handful of counts. The V call is TRBV7-2, the J call TRBJ2-2, with 7 bases matching TRBD1. The CDR3 covers 16 residues. Looked up from germline, CDR1 is SGHTA and CDR2 is FQGNSA. V lost 5 bases and J lost 0; bases outside the gene matches: 6. This CDR3 is CASSLHRGPNTGELFF. The CDR3 DNA follows: TGTGCCAGCAGCCTCCACAGGGGACCGAACACCGGGGAGCTGTTTTTT.

The chain uses TRBV20-1 and TRBJ2-3; TRBD2 matches 13 bases. V was pared by 1 base and J by 4 bases, with 2 bases of the junction left unmatched. Per the germline V gene, CDR1 is DFQATT and CDR2 is SNEGSKA (reference sequence). The CDR3 sequence is 15 residues long. The CDR3 sequence is CSARGTSGSPDTQYF. In nucleotides, the CDR3 is TGCAGTGCTAGAGGGACTAGCGGGAGTCCAGATACGCAGTATTTT.

The CDR3 DNA is TGTGCCAGCAGCGCCAGGGGGCTTCCCAGGGGAGATACGCAGTATTTT. Translation: CASSARGLPRGDTQYF. The chain couples TRBV7-2 to TRBJ2-3; the match to TRBD1 covers 8 bases. The J segment lost 5 bases and the V segment lost 5 bases, leaving 12 bases of the junction unmatched. Germline CDR1 and CDR2: SGHTA and FQGNSA. This CDR3 has 16 amino acids.

The table lists this clonotype with a few counts. V is TRBV27 and J is TRBJ2-5, with D possibly being TRBD2 (7 bases). V was clipped by 5 bases and J by 5 bases, with 18 bases between them. This CDR3 has 15 amino acids. Germline assignment: CDR1 MNHEY and CDR2 SMNVEV (reference sequence). CDR3 coding DNA: TGTGCCAGCAGTGCAAGTGGGGGGGCGTATGAGACCCAGTACTTC. Its protein product is CASSASGGAYETQYF.

V and J are TRBV29-1 and TRBJ1-1, with 11 bases matching TRBD1. This CDR3 is 13 amino acids long. CDR1 and CDR2 (germline): SQVTM, ANQGSEA. The junction had 6 bases not matched to a gene; V was cut back by 4 bases and J by 8 bases. The CDR3 here is CSVAGTGGPEAFF. In nucleotides, the CDR3 is TGCAGCGTTGCTGGGACAGGGGGGCCAGAAGCTTTCTTT.

The chain has TRBV3-1 and TRBJ2-5; TRBD2 matches at 15 bases. The V segment lost 3 bases and the J segment 2 bases; nucleotides outside the gene matches: 1. This CDR3 is 16 amino acids long. CDR1 is LGHDT, CDR2 YNNKEL, per germline (reference sequence). The CDR3 region is CASSHGLAGGQETQYF. CDR3 nucleotides: TGTGCCAGCAGCCATGGACTAGCGGGGGGGCAAGAGACCCAGTACTTC.

This clonotype was seen at least ten times. The V and J genes are TRBV9 and TRBJ2-1, with no clear D. V lost 0 bases and J 5 bases, leaving 9 bases between the germline ends. This CDR3 contains 14 residues. Germline lookup yields CDR1 SGDLS and CDR2 YYNGEE. The CDR3 nucleotides read TGTGCCAGCAGCGTAGTTACCAACAACAATGAGCAGTTCTTC. Translating gives CASSVVTNNNEQFF. Supplemented by reference TRBV9 and TRBJ2-1, the full variable domain reads DSGVTQTPKHLITATGQRVTLRCSPRSGDLSVYWYQQSLDQGLQFLIQYYNGEERAKGNILERFSAQQFPDLHSELNLSSLELGDSALYFCASSVVTNNNEQFFGPGTRLTVL.

The J gene is TRBJ1-1, the V gene TRBV3-1; possible D gene TRBD1, 6 bases. Trimming left V 3 bases short and J 1 base short, with 9 bases between. Germline V gene lookup returns CDR1 LGHDT and CDR2 YNNKEL (reference sequence). CDR3 length equals 14 residues. The DNA of the CDR3 is TGTGCCAGCAGCCAGAGCAGGGGGAACACTGAAGCTTTCTTT. It yields the protein CASSQSRGNTEAFF.

This clonotype was counted between two and nine times. The J gene is TRBJ1-1, the V gene TRBV29-1, with D possibly matching TRBD1 (6 bases). CDR1 and CDR2 from the germline V gene are SQVTM and ANQGSEA. The CDR3 sequence is 14 residues long. V gave up 3 bases and J gave up 0 bases, with 11 bases separating them. The CDR3 loop reads CSVDTGILNTEAFF. CDR3 nucleotide sequence: TGCAGCGTTGATACAGGGATTTTGAACACTGAAGCTTTCTTT.

The chain joins TRBV6-6 to TRBJ1-1; D may be TRBD1 (6 bases). The V end was cut by 4 bases, the J end by 7 bases, with 10 bases between. This CDR3 comprises 12 residues. CDR1 and CDR2 from the germline V gene are MNHNY and SVGAGI (reference sequence). CDR3 residues: CASSWGRNEAFF. Here the CDR3 DNA reads TGTGCCAGCAGTTGGGGGCGGAATGAAGCTTTCTTT.